One sample yielded the 12 T cell receptor delta chains listed below, sequenced in a study of gamma-delta T cells after stem cell transplantation. TCRdb reran clone calling via CATT on the RT-PCR reads. The sample has about 14,000 delta-chain clones; roughly 9% are singletons. What was sequenced was gamma-delta T cells. The origin of the receptors is a human donor. It is not recorded whose cells these are; they may come from a transplant donor.

The table lists this clone with a few counts. The amino acid sequence in TCRdb belongs to a much larger clone and departs from this DNA's translation at residue 20, likely a sequencing read error; the sequence shown is translated from the DNA. V gene TRDV2 combines with J gene TRDJ3; 12 nucleotides line up with TRDD3. The CDR3 contains 25 residues. Germline CDR1 is GEAIGNYY and CDR2 is EKD. This chain's CDR3 is CACDTVGSVRLGDTLGSWDIRQMFF. Here the CDR3 DNA reads TGTGCCTGTGACACCGTCGGGAGTGTACGACTGGGGGATACCCTAGGGTCCTGGGACATCCGACAGATGTTTTTC.

On this clone itself: The protein in TCRdb stems from a much larger clone and differs at residues 8 and 14 from this DNA's translation, likely a read error; here the protein is translated from the DNA. The chain employs TRDV2 and TRDJ3, with TRDD3 as a possible D gene (6 bases). In germline, CDR1 is GEAIGNYY, CDR2 EKD. The CDR3 runs to 17 residues. This chain's CDR3 is CACDTTGSSWDTRHMFF. The CDR3 DNA is TGTGCCTGTGACACTACTGGGAGTTCCTGGGACACCCGACATATGTTTTTC.

Details on this clone: A far larger clone is off by one base, so a read error is likely. This same CDR3 is encoded by further DNA sequences in the sample. The rearrangement links TRDV2 to TRDJ3; 11 positions agree with TRDD3. The V gene end was trimmed by 4 bases and the J gene end by 1 base; junction bases not matched to a gene: 8. From germline, CDR1 is GEAIGNYY and CDR2 EKD. This CDR3 is 19 amino acids long. CDR3 DNA: TGTGCCTGTGATACCGGTTTGGGGGATACGTCCTGGGACACCCGACAGATGTTTTTC. Translating gives CACDTGLGDTSWDTRQMFF.

Remarks on this clone: For this DNA, TCRdb reports the protein of a much larger clone, which diverges at residue 15, most likely from a read error; the protein presented here is translated directly from the DNA. V is TRDV2 and J is TRDJ3; perhaps TRDD3 as D (5 bases). Germline loops: CDR1 GEAIGNYY, CDR2 EKD. The CDR3 runs 18 residues. As DNA, the CDR3 is TGTGCCTGTGACACGGGCCATGGGAACTCCTGGGACACCCGAAAGATGTTTTTC. Its protein product is CACDTGHGNSWDTRKMFF.

The sample holds a few counts of this clone. One base separates it from a far larger clone, so it is likely a read error. The same CDR3 also results from other DNA sequences found in this sample. The chain is built from TRDV2 and TRDJ3; TRDD3 agrees at 12 bases. The V segment lost 1 base and the J segment 0 bases; nucleotides outside the gene matches: 9. CDR1 GEAIGNYY and CDR2 EKD come from the germline V gene. The CDR3 is 21 residues long. CDR3 DNA: TGTGCCTGTGACACTCTTACTGGGGGATACAAGAGCTCCTGGGACACCCGACAGATGTTTTTC. This gives the protein CACDTLTGGYKSSWDTRQMFF.

This chain uses TRDV1 with TRDJ1, with TRDD3 matching 11 bases. The germline V gene encodes CDR1 TSWWSYY and CDR2 QGS. The CDR3 is 20 residues long. Trimming at V came to 5 bases and at J to 1 base, leaving 18 bases not matched to a gene. CDR3 bases: TGTGCTCTTGGGAGGGCCTGCAGAATCTCTGGGGGATACCTCACCGATAAACTCATCTTT. Amino acid sequence: CALGRACRISGGYLTDKLIF.

Points on this clone: Additional DNA sequences in this sample encode the identical CDR3. The chain recombines TRDV2 with TRDJ1; TRDD3 aligns across 7 bases. The CDR3 totals 16 residues. V was clipped by 3 bases and J by 6 bases; unmatched bases: 15. CDR1 GEAIGNYY and CDR2 EKD come from the germline V gene. The CDR3 DNA follows: TGTGCCTGTGACTTAATGGGGGACCCAGCGACCTATAAACTCATCTTT. This codes for CACDLMGDPATYKLIF.

To note about this clone: The junction and the germline gene differ at one end; a read error may be behind it. The rearrangement uses TRDV2 and TRDJ3, with 8 bases fitting TRDD3. From germline, CDR1 is GEAIGNYY and CDR2 EKD. The CDR3 is made up of 19 amino acids. The CDR3 is CACDTLGDQISLDTRQMFF. The CDR3 DNA reads TGTGCCTGTGACACCCTGGGGGACCAGATCTCCTTGGACACCCGACAGATGTTTTTC.

This clone was seen more than once but under ten times. A read error likely explains why the TCRdb protein, taken from a much larger clone, differs from this DNA's translation at residue 8; the protein shown is translated from the DNA. The chain has TRDV2 and TRDJ1, with D unclear. Trimming shortened V by 2 bases and J by 0 bases, and 18 bases separated the two germline ends. The V gene's germline CDR1 is GEAIGNYY and CDR2 EKD. This CDR3 region has 17 residues. CDR3 bases: TGTGCCTGTGACAAATTGACTGTGGGCCAGTACACCGATAAACTCATCTTT. Amino acid sequence: CACDKLTVGQYTDKLIF.

By proportion, this clone is medium-sized. It is likely a read error: a sequence one base away is far more abundant. The V and J genes are TRDV2 and TRDJ1, with 11 positions matching TRDD3. The CDR3 has 18 amino acids. The germline V gene has CDR1 GEAIGNYY and CDR2 EKD. The junction had 13 bases not matched to a gene; V was cut back by 2 bases and J by 3 bases. In DNA, the CDR3 is TGTGCCTGTGACATAGTGGGGGATACGCGATCTTACGCCGATAAACTCATCTTT. It specifies CACDIVGDTRSYADKLIF.

Only a few counts were recorded for this clone. The junction shows a germline mismatch at one end, possibly a read error. The V call is TRDV2, the J call TRDJ1; D remains ambiguous. The CDR3 covers 21 residues. Germline loops: CDR1 GEAIGNYY, CDR2 EKD. The DNA of the CDR3 is TGTGCCTGTGACACCGTTCAAAACAGTCTGGTGGATGAAACTTACACCGCTAAACTCATCTTT. Its translation: CACDTVQNSLVDETYTAKLIF.

This clone has more than one count but fewer than ten. TCRdb records a much larger clone's protein for this DNA, with a difference at residue 8 that likely arises from a read error; the protein given is the translation of the DNA. The genes are TRDV2 and TRDJ1; TRDD3 aligns across 9 bases. Germline CDR1 and CDR2: GEAIGNYY and EKD. The V and J ends lost 3 bases and 0 bases, in that order; junction bases with no gene match: 7. CDR3 length: 16 residues. The CDR3 DNA reads as TGTGCCTGTGACTTACTGGGGGACTCGTACACCGATAAACTCATCTTT. Translating gives CACDLLGDSYTDKLIF.